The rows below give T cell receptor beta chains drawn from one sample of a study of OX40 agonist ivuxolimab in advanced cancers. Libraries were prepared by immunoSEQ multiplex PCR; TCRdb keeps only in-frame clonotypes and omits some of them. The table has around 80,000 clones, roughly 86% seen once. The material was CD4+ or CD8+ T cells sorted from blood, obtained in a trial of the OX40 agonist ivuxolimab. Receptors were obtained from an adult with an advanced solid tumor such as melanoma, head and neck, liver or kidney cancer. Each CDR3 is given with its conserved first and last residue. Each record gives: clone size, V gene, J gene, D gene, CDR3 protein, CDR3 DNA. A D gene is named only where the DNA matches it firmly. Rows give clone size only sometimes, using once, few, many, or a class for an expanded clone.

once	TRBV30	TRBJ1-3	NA	CAWKGISEGNTIYF	TGTGCCTGGAAAGGGATTTCGGAAGGAAACACCATATATTTT
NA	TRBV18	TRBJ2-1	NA	CASSPTEGLEQFF	TGTGCCAGCTCACCAACGGAAGGGCTTGAGCAGTTCTTC
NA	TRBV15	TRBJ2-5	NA	CATSRDRGAETQYF	TGTGCCACCAGCAGAGATAGGGGAGCAGAGACCCAGTACTTC
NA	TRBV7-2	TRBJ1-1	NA	CASRLNPTEAFF	TGTGCCAGCAGGCTTAACCCAACTGAAGCTTTCTTT
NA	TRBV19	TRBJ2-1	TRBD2	CASNIRLAGDNEQFF	TGTGCCAGTAACATACGACTAGCGGGGGACAATGAGCAGTTCTTC
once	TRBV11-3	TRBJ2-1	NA	CASSEGGGYNEQFF	TGTGCCAGCAGCGAGGGAGGGGGTTACAATGAGCAGTTCTTC
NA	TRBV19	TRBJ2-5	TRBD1	CASSPTGGGETQYF	TGTGCCAGTAGTCCGACAGGGGGCGGAGAGACCCAGTACTTC
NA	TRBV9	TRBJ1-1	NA	CASSVVLDTEAFF	TGTGCCAGCAGCGTAGTTCTAGACACTGAAGCTTTCTTT
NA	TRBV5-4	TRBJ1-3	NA	CASSMDKGNTIYF	TGTGCCAGCAGCATGGACAAGGGAAACACCATATATTTT
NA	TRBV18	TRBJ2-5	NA	CASSPGGSASRDQYF	TGTGCCAGCTCACCGGGGGGCAGCGCTAGCCGGGACCAGTACTTC
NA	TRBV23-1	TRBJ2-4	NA	CASSPLLAKNIQYF	TGCGCCAGCAGCCCGCTTCTAGCCAAAAACATTCAGTACTTC
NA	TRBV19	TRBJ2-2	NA	CASRLSPAGELFF	TGTGCCAGTAGATTGTCCCCGGCTGGGGAGCTGTTTTTT
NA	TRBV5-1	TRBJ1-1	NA	CASSLGGEVEAFF	TGCGCCAGCAGCTTGGGGGGCGAGGTTGAAGCTTTCTTT
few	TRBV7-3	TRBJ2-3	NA	CASSLQGHSTDTQYF	TGTGCCAGCAGCTTGCAGGGACACAGCACAGATACGCAGTATTTT
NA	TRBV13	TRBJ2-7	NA	CASSLREGRSYEQYF	TGTGCCAGCAGCCTCCGCGAGGGAAGGAGCTACGAGCAGTACTTC
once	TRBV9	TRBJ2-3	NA	CASSAIGQGQDTQYF	TGTGCCAGCAGCGCCATCGGGCAGGGGCAAGATACGCAGTATTTT
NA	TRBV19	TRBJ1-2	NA	CASSILANYGYTF	TGTGCCAGTAGTATTCTAGCTAACTATGGCTACACCTTC
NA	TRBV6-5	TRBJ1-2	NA	CASSLTENYGYTF	TGTGCCAGCAGTTTGACAGAAAACTATGGCTACACCTTC
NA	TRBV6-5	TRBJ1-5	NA	CASTGSLNQPQHF	TGTGCCAGCACCGGGTCCCTCAATCAGCCCCAGCATTTT
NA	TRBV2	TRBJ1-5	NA	CASSGRQDSNQPQHF	TGTGCCAGCAGTGGACGACAGGATAGCAATCAGCCCCAGCATTTT
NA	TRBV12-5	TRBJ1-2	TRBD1	CASGSGPKSSGTGPSNYGYTF	TGTGCTAGTGGTTCCGGCCCCAAATCCTCCGGGACAGGGCCATCTAACTATGGCTACACCTTC
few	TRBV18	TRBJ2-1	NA	CASSTSRDNEQFF	TGTGCCAGCTCTACCTCTAGGGACAATGAGCAGTTCTTC
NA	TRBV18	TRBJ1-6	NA	CASSPGLNSPLHF	TGTGCCAGCTCACCGGGACTGAATTCACCCCTCCACTTT
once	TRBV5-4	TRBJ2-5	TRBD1	CASSPPQGNQETQYF	TGTGCCAGCAGCCCGCCACAGGGGAACCAAGAGACCCAGTACTTC
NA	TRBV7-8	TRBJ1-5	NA	CASSLEYAGGQPQHF	TGTGCCAGCAGCTTAGAATATGCGGGTGGACAGCCCCAGCATTTT
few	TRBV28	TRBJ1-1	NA	CASDRGAYTEAFF	TGTGCCAGCGATAGGGGGGCATACACTGAAGCTTTCTTT
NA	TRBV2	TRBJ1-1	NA	CASSEGLGEAFF	TGTGCCAGCAGTGAAGGACTCGGAGAAGCTTTCTTT
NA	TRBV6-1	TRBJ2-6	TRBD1	CASSASTGVGANVLTF	TGTGCCAGCAGTGCCTCTACAGGGGTCGGGGCCAACGTCCTGACTTTC
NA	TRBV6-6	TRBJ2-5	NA	CASSYPSGTGTETQYF	TGTGCCAGCAGTTACCCAAGTGGGACGGGGACAGAGACCCAGTACTTC
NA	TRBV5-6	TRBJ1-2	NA	CASSRPRVTNYGYTF	TGTGCCAGCAGCCGTCCCAGGGTTACTAACTATGGCTACACCTTC
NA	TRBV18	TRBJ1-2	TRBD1	CASSLRTGGDYGYTF	TGTGCCAGCTCACTAAGGACAGGGGGCGACTATGGCTACACCTTC
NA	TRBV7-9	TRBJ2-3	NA	CASSAVSSGTQYF	TGTGCCAGCAGCGCGGTCTCGTCGGGAACGCAGTATTTT
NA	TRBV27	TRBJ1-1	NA	CASSSYRDSTEAFF	TGTGCCAGCAGTTCCTACAGGGATTCCACTGAAGCTTTCTTT
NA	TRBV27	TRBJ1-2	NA	CASSPSEGRLYGYTF	TGTGCCAGCAGTCCATCGGAGGGACGCCTCTATGGCTACACCTTC
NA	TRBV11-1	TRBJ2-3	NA	CASSRRAIQQADTQYF	TGTGCCAGCAGCCGCCGGGCCATTCAGCAAGCAGATACGCAGTATTTT
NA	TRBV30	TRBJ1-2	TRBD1	CAWSGNRGGGYTF	TGTGCCTGGAGTGGAAACAGGGGCGGTGGATACACCTTC
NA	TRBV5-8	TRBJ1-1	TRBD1	CASSPDRGAEAFF	TGTGCCAGCAGTCCGGACAGGGGGGCTGAAGCTTTCTTT
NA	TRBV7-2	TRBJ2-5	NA	CASSTPWGRETQYF	TGTGCCAGCAGCACCCCTTGGGGCCGAGAGACCCAGTACTTC
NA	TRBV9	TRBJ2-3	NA	CASSPRGSTDTQYF	TGTGCCAGCAGCCCCCGGGGGAGCACAGATACGCAGTATTTT
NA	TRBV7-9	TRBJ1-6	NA	CASSLFGSLNSPLHF	TGTGCCAGCAGCTTATTCGGGAGTCTGAATTCACCCCTCCACTTT
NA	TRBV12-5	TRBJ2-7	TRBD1	CASGLGGQGHNEQYF	TGTGCTAGTGGTTTGGGGGGACAGGGGCACAACGAGCAGTACTTC
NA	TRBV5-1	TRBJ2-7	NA	CASSLQAGPSYEQYF	TGCGCCAGCAGCTTGCAGGCGGGACCTTCCTACGAGCAGTACTTC
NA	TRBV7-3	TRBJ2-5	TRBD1	CASSLRGQGAGETQYF	TGTGCCAGCAGCTTAAGGGGACAGGGGGCGGGAGAGACCCAGTACTTC
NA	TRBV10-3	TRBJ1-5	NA	CAISDDEPSQPQHF	TGTGCCATCAGCGACGACGAGCCGAGTCAGCCCCAGCATTTT
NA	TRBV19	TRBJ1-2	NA	CASSSEGRNGYTF	TGTGCCAGTAGTTCCGAGGGGAGAAATGGCTACACCTTC
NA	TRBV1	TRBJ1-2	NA	CTSFPSLF	TGCACCAGCTTCCCATCGCTGTTC
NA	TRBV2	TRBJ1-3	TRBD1	CASSEDWTGFGNTIYF	TGTGCCAGCAGTGAAGACTGGACAGGGTTCGGAAACACCATATATTTT
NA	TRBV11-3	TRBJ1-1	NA	CASSEEGWTEAFF	TGTGCCAGCAGCGAAGAGGGGTGGACTGAAGCTTTCTTT
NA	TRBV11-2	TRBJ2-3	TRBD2	CASSFGAGGFTDTQYF	TGTGCCAGCAGCTTCGGAGCGGGGGGTTTTACAGATACGCAGTATTTT
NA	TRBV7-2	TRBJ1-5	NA	CASSVQTNQPQHF	TGTGCCAGCAGCGTTCAAACGAATCAGCCCCAGCATTTT
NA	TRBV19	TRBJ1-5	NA	CASSIRRGGASAQPQHF	TGTGCCAGTAGTATCCGGAGGGGAGGGGCGTCGGCTCAGCCCCAGCATTTT